The rows below give T cell receptor beta chains drawn from one sample of a study of identical twins. Each CDR3 protein gets one entry after TCRdb re-called the 5' RACE reads with MiXCR. The repertoire holds about 470,000 distinct CDR3 sequences, 20% to 25% seen once, with about 3% in the top ten. These same records also appear under a second study, on T cells expressing NK-cell markers.

Sequences were obtained from CD4+ T cells sorted from blood. The receptors shown here come from a woman younger than 30 in good health. The CDR3 runs from the conserved cysteine through the conserved F or W. D genes are given only for firm matches. Not every row has a clone size; where given, it reads once, few, many or a size class.

D gene: -
V gene: TRBV20-1
J gene: TRBJ2-1
clone size: -
CDR3 DNA: TGCAGTGCCCTAAAGGGGGCCGGGGGTGAGCAGTTCTTC
CDR3 protein: CSALKGAGGEQFF

D gene: -
V gene: TRBV6-5
J gene: TRBJ2-1
clone size: few
CDR3 DNA: TGTGCCAGCAGTTACTCGTCGGAGGGAGAGCAGTTCTTC
CDR3 protein: CASSYSSEGEQFF

D gene: -
V gene: TRBV29-1
J gene: TRBJ2-2
clone size: -
CDR3 DNA: TGCAGCGTTGCAACTCACCTAGCCGGGGAGCTGTTTTTT
CDR3 protein: CSVATHLAGELFF

D gene: -
V gene: TRBV9
J gene: TRBJ1-2
clone size: few
CDR3 DNA: TGTGCCAGCAGCGTAAGGGGTGGGTATGGCTACACCTTC
CDR3 protein: CASSVRGGYGYTF

D gene: -
V gene: TRBV27
J gene: TRBJ1-1
clone size: -
CDR3 DNA: TGTGCCAGCAGCCAATTGGACGGAAATGCAGAAGCTTTCTTT
CDR3 protein: CASSQLDGNAEAFF

D gene: TRBD2
V gene: TRBV3-1
J gene: TRBJ2-3
clone size: -
CDR3 DNA: TGTGCCAGCCGACTAGCGGGAGCGGATACGCAGTATTTT
CDR3 protein: CASRLAGADTQYF

D gene: -
V gene: TRBV12-3/TRBV12-4
J gene: TRBJ2-1
clone size: -
CDR3 DNA: TGTGCCAGCAGTACCTCCGACAGATACAATGAGCAGTTCTTC
CDR3 protein: CASSTSDRYNEQFF

D gene: -
V gene: TRBV11-3
J gene: TRBJ1-1
clone size: -
CDR3 DNA: TGTGCCAGCAGCTTAGAGGGACATAGCGAAGCTTTCTTT
CDR3 protein: CASSLEGHSEAFF

D gene: TRBD1
V gene: TRBV4-3
J gene: TRBJ1-3
clone size: -
CDR3 DNA: TGCGCCAACAGCCAAGATTGGGGACAGGGAAACACCATATATTTT
CDR3 protein: CANSQDWGQGNTIYF

D gene: -
V gene: TRBV9
J gene: TRBJ1-2
clone size: few
CDR3 DNA: TGTGCCAGCAGCACTGGAGCGGCAGGCGCTAACTATGGCTACACCTTC
CDR3 protein: CASSTGAAGANYGYTF

D gene: -
V gene: TRBV29-1
J gene: TRBJ2-2
clone size: many
CDR3 DNA: TGCAGCGTTGACCTTTTTACCGGGGAGCTGTTTTTT
CDR3 protein: CSVDLFTGELFF

D gene: TRBD1
V gene: TRBV6-2/TRBV6-3
J gene: TRBJ2-1
clone size: once
CDR3 DNA: TGTGCCAGCAGTTGGGACAGCTACAATGAGCAGTTCTTC
CDR3 protein: CASSWDSYNEQFF

D gene: -
V gene: TRBV20-1
J gene: TRBJ1-4
clone size: many
CDR3 DNA: TGCAGTGCTAGAACTACAGGGTCCCTCAATGAAAAACTGTTTTTT
CDR3 protein: CSARTTGSLNEKLFF

D gene: -
V gene: TRBV12-3/TRBV12-4
J gene: TRBJ2-2
clone size: -
CDR3 DNA: TGTGCCAGCATTAAAGTTTGGAACACCGGGGAGCTGTTTTTT
CDR3 protein: CASIKVWNTGELFF

D gene: -
V gene: TRBV12-3/TRBV12-4
J gene: TRBJ2-5
clone size: few
CDR3 DNA: TGTGCCAGCACCTCAGAGAAAAGGGAGACCCAGTACTTC
CDR3 protein: CASTSEKRETQYF